The source of this TCR gamma chain is a study of Vδ1+ human thymocytes. The study, taken as a whole, reports: Highly polyclonal TRG and TRD repertoires with Gaussian CDR3 length distributions appeared in thymus.

The template was reverse-transcribed extracted RNA. Pooled V-gene forward primers with one constant-region reverse primer generated the CDR3 amplicons by multiplex PCR. TCRdb re-called the multiplex PCR reads through CATT. The sample lists approximately 40,000 gamma-chain clones, roughly a fifth occurring once. This CDR3 has 14 amino acids. The V gene's germline CDR1 is EGSNGY and CDR2 YDSYNSKV. V dropped 0 bases and J dropped 8; count of bases not matched to a gene: 10. On this clone itself: Its target is unknown.

The chain links TRGV2 to TRGJ1 or TRGJ2. The receptor was isolated from a girl under three years old who had congenital heart surgery. The sequenced sample was Vdelta1+ gamma-delta thymocytes from the thymus. This sample's subset: FACS-sorted CD3+ TCRalphabeta- TCRVdelta1+ TCRVdelta2- thymocytes. The CDR3 reads CATWDGPLGDKKLF. CDR3 in DNA: TGTGCCACCTGGGACGGGCCGCTTGGAGATAAGAAACTCTTT.